Below are 14 T cell receptor beta chains sequenced from a single sample in a study of T cell repertoires in cytomegalovirus infection. TCRdb independently ran MiXCR on the reads; one entry per CDR3 protein. Among about 740,000 distinct CDR3 sequences, approximately 34% were seen once, and the ten largest hold around 2.6%. The material sequenced was PBMCs. These receptors came from a human donor in good health (CMV status not recorded). Some clones in this sample may be carry-over from other donors' samples.

This chain links TRBV7-2 with TRBJ1-2; D is unclear. Trimming removed 0 bases from V and 4 bases from J, with 12 bases in between. The CDR3 totals 15 residues. Germline CDR1 reads SGHTA; CDR2 reads FQGNSA. CDR3 DNA sequence: TGTGCCAGCAGCTTAGCTGAGGCGGGCGCCTATGGCTACACCTTC. Translated, it gives CASSLAEAGAYGYTF.

This clonotype was found a few times. This chain uses TRBV29-1 with TRBJ1-2; 8 bases fit TRBD1. Germline assignment: CDR1 SQVTM and CDR2 ANQGSEA. CDR3 size: 14 residues. V gave up 7 bases and J gave up 5 bases; unmatched junction bases: 12. CDR3 sequence (DNA): TGCAGCGCAGAAACCGGACAGGGCAGATATGGCTACACCTTC. It encodes CSAETGQGRYGYTF. Based on the CDR3 plus reference TRBV29-1 and TRBJ1-2, the full variable domain is SAVISQKPSRDICQRGTSLTIQCQVDSQVTMMFWYRQQPGQSLTLIATANQGSEATYESGFVIDKFPISRPNLTFSTLTVSNMSPEDSSIYLCSAETGQGRYGYTFGSGTRLTVV.

There are many counts of this clonotype. The chain is built from TRBV7-8 and TRBJ2-7, with D unresolved. Trimming took 0 bases from V and 7 from J, leaving 4 bases between them. There are 11 residues in the CDR3. CDR1 is SGHVS, CDR2 FQNEAQ, per germline. CDR3 DNA sequence: TGTGCCAGCAGCTTAGCTAGGGAGCAGTACTTC. Residues: CASSLAREQYF.

The rearrangement joins TRBV19 to TRBJ2-2; D gene uncertain. CDR3 size: 14 residues. CDR1 and CDR2 from the germline V gene are LNHDA and SQIVND (reference sequence). V shed 0 bases and J shed 11 bases, with 13 bases lying between them. As DNA, the CDR3 is TGTGCCAGTAGTATAGATCTTGGAAAGGGAGAGCTGTTTTTT. The encoded protein is CASSIDLGKGELFF.

Worth noting for this clonotype: A junction boundary mismatches the germline segment, possibly from a read error. V is TRBV28 and J is TRBJ2-7, with D uncertain. Germline V gene sequence: CDR1 MDHEN, CDR2 SYDVKM. The CDR3 is 18 amino acids. CDR3: CAISLERTGLPSSYEQYF. The CDR3 DNA reads as TGTGCCATCAGTTTAGAAAGGACGGGCCTTCCGAGCTCCTACGAGCAGTACTTC.

The J gene is TRBJ1-1, the V gene TRBV12-3 or TRBV12-4; D possibly corresponds to TRBD1 (6 bases). The CDR3 loop spans 16 amino acids. V lost 0 bases to trimming and J lost 5 bases, with 16 bases between them. The CDR3 DNA reads as TGTGCCAGCAGTTTAGCCTTACAGGGCGTTGGGACTGAAGCTTTCTTT. As protein: CASSLALQGVGTEAFF.

J is TRBJ2-5 and V is TRBV15; D not certain. Germline V CDR1 and CDR2: LNHNV, YYDKDF (reference sequence). V was pared by 5 bases and J by 2 bases, with 6 bases between. This CDR3 has 12 amino acids. The CDR3: CATSVDQETQYF. The CDR3 DNA reads TGTGCCACCAGCGTAGATCAAGAGACCCAGTACTTC.

Only a few counts were recorded for this clonotype. The CDR3 loop reads CASSMRIGQGGNQPQHF. As DNA, the CDR3 is TGTGCCAGTAGTATGAGGATCGGGCAGGGAGGCAATCAGCCCCAGCATTTT. The chain couples TRBV19 to TRBJ1-5, with a tentative D call TRBD1 (5 bases). Germline assignment: CDR1 LNHDA and CDR2 SQIVND (reference sequence). This CDR3 is 17 amino acids long. The V end was cut by 3 bases, the J end by 2 bases, with 17 bases between.

J is TRBJ2-1 and V is TRBV12-3 or TRBV12-4, with 9 bases that match TRBD2. This CDR3 region has 15 residues. The V gene end was trimmed by 6 bases and the J gene end by 7 bases; junction bases not matched to a gene: 10. DNA of the CDR3: TGTGCCAGCAGCCGCAGCGGGAGGAGGTCGAATGAGCAGTTCTTC. The encoded protein is CASSRSGRRSNEQFF.

V usage is TRBV24-1 and J usage is TRBJ2-1; no definite D call. Germline CDR1 and CDR2: KGHDR and SFDVKD. V was cut by 3 bases and J by 4 bases, with 21 bases left in between. The CDR3 runs to 18 residues. This chain's CDR3 is CATSDPLAASSRYNEQFF. CDR3 coding DNA: TGTGCCACCAGTGATCCCTTGGCGGCAAGTTCGCGTTACAATGAGCAGTTCTTC.

This clonotype has a handful of counts. The chain has TRBV11-1 and TRBJ2-4, with D hard to call. The ends were cut back, 1 base at V and 7 bases at J, with 8 bases in the middle. This CDR3 is 13 amino acids long. CDR1 SGHAT and CDR2 FQDESV come from the germline V gene (reference sequence). This CDR3 reads CASSLGVANIQYF. CDR3 in DNA: TGTGCCAGCAGCTTAGGAGTGGCGAACATTCAGTACTTC.

The chain is built from TRBV19 and TRBJ2-2; 16 bases are shared with TRBD2. V shed 9 bases and J 3 bases; nucleotides not matched to a gene: 7. There are 17 residues in the CDR3. Germline lookup yields CDR1 LNHDA and CDR2 SQIVND (reference sequence). The DNA of the CDR3 is TGTGCCAGCACCATGGGACTAGCGGGAGGGGACACCGGGGAGCTGTTTTTT. This encodes CASTMGLAGGDTGELFF.

This clonotype has just a few counts. The chain has TRBV28 and TRBJ2-1; 7 nucleotides match TRBD2. The germline V gene has CDR1 MDHEN and CDR2 SYDVKM. The CDR3 is 12 residues long. V shed 5 bases, J shed 12 bases, and the junction held 7 bases outside the gene matches. This CDR3 reads CASSGGRASQFF. For the CDR3, the DNA is TGTGCCAGCAGTGGTGGGAGGGCGTCGCAGTTCTTC.

This clonotype came up a few times. The chain links TRBV28 to TRBJ1-2, with D perhaps matching TRBD1 (5 bases). The CDR3 is 16 residues long. V lost 5 bases, J lost 7 bases, and 23 bases lay in between. Germline loops: CDR1 MDHEN, CDR2 SYDVKM. The CDR3 reads CASSPEPGPSRGGYTF. In DNA, the CDR3 is TGTGCCAGCAGTCCGGAGCCGGGACCCTCGCGGGGTGGCTACACCTTC.